This T cell receptor (beta chain) is drawn from a study of T cell changes during pregnancy in multiple sclerosis. TCRdb's table, derived via immunoSEQ multiplex PCR, lists solely in-frame clones and lacks some. The top ten hold under 6% of the sample, which has 20,000 to 25,000 clones, about 87% seen once. V shed 6 bases and J shed 5 bases, with 18 bases lying between them. CDR3 length: 15 residues. CDR1 and CDR2 (germline): MDHEN, SYDVKM. Only one count was recorded for this clone. Material: CD8+ T cells from peripheral blood mononuclear cells, obtained in the second trimester of pregnancy. The rearrangement joins TRBV28 to TRBJ2-3; D is possibly TRBD2 (6 bases). The sequence was collected from a female donor in good health, enrolled as a control in a pregnancy study. CDR3 DNA sequence: TGTGCCAGCAGGTTAACCCCTAGCGCTAGAGATACGCAGTATTTT. This translates into CASRLTPSARDTQYF.